This TCR beta chain was identified during a study of technical replicates of blood from a handful of donors. CDR1 is KGHSH and CDR2 is LQKENI in the germline V gene. The V and J ends lost 7 bases and 2 bases respectively, with 17 bases between them. The CDR3 sequence is 16 residues long. Only in-frame clones appear in the TCRdb table, and some are missing; sequencing was by immunoSEQ multiplex PCR. The table records 55,000 to 65,000 clones, about 88% of them present only once. The receptor's source is a human donor in good health. Some clones in this sample may be carry-over from other donors' samples. The rearrangement links TRBV18 to TRBJ2-2, with D possibly TRBD2 on 7 matching bases. Sequencing used PBMCs. Here the CDR3 reads CASFPPGGRNTGELFF. As DNA, the CDR3 is TGTGCCAGCTTTCCCCCCGGGGGGCGAAACACCGGGGAGCTGTTTTTT.